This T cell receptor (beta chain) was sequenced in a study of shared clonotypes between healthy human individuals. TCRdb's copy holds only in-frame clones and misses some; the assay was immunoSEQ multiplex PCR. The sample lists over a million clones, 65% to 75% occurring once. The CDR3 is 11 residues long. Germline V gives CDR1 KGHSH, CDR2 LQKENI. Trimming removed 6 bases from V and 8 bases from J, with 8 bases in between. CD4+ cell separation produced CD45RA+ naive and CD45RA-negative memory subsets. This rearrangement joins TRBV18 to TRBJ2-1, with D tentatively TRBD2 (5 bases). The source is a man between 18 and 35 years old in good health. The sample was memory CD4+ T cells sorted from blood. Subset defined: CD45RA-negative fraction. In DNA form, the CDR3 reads TGTGCCAGCTCCGAGGGCGATGAGCAGTTCTTC. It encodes CASSEGDEQFF.